Below are 18 T cell receptor beta chains sequenced from a single sample in a study of T-cell reconstitution after alpha-beta-depleted transplantation in children. Unique molecular identifiers were incorporated during preparation of the TCRbeta library. TCRdb reprocessed the PCR reads via MiXCR and lists one record per CDR3 protein. The sample consists of about 980,000 distinct CDR3 sequences, under 30% of them appearing once. Sequences were derived from PBMCs, mostly from graft donor cells, sampled 360 days after TCRalphabeta/CD19-depleted stem cell transplant. These TCRs come from a boy in the first two years of life who had a stem cell transplant for SCID, so the T cells may come from the graft donor.

The rearrangement uses TRBV7-9 and TRBJ1-1, with D possibly being TRBD1 (6 bases). Germline V gene sequence: CDR1 SEHNR, CDR2 FQNEAQ (reference sequence). The CDR3 loop spans 15 amino acids. V shed 5 bases and J shed 2 bases, with 15 bases lying between them. The DNA of the CDR3 is TGTGCCAGCAGCCAAGGGGACACAATAAACACTGAAGCTTTCTTT. Its protein product is CASSQGDTINTEAFF. Filled out from reference TRBV7-9 and TRBJ1-1, the complete variable domain reads DTGVSQNPRHKITKRGQNVTFRCDPISEHNRLYWYRQTLGQGPEFLTYFQNEAQLEKSRLLSDRFSAERPKGSFSTLEIQRTEQGDSAMYLCASSQGDTINTEAFFGQGTRLTVV.

The rearrangement uses TRBV4-2 and TRBJ2-3; no definite D call. This CDR3 spans 16 amino acids. Germline V CDR1 and CDR2: LGHNA, YNFKEQ. Trimming shortened V by 3 bases and J by 0 bases, and 13 bases separated the two germline ends. The DNA for the CDR3 is TGTGCCAGCAGCCACCGCCGGGCTGCTAGCACAGATACGCAGTATTTT. Amino acid sequence: CASSHRRAASTDTQYF.

The chain recombines TRBV10-3 with TRBJ1-1; D gene ambiguous. Trimming pared 6 bases from V and 4 bases from J, leaving 21 bases between. Germline V gene lookup returns CDR1 ENHRY and CDR2 SYGVKD. CDR3 size: 16 residues. The CDR3 sequence: CAIRGFSNKRSTEAFF. The CDR3 coding sequence is TGTGCCATCAGGGGTTTCTCGAATAAGCGGAGCACTGAAGCTTTCTTT.

The genes are TRBV20-1 and TRBJ2-1, with TRBD2 matching 13 bases. Germline CDR1 and CDR2: DFQATT and SNEGSKA (reference sequence). J lost 5 bases, V lost 5 bases, and 6 bases had no gene match. The CDR3 runs to 15 residues. The DNA of the CDR3 is TGCAGTGCTGCACGACTAGCGGGGGGACACAATGAGCAGTTCTTC. Its translation: CSAARLAGGHNEQFF.

The chain employs TRBV12-3 or TRBV12-4 and TRBJ2-3; D assignment may be TRBD1 or TRBD2 (6 bases each). V was trimmed by 5 bases and J by 5 bases, leaving 14 bases between them. CDR3 length equals 14 residues. CDR3 sequence reads: CASSTGGPGDTQYF. The CDR3, as DNA: TGTGCCAGCAGTACTGGGGGGCCGGGAGATACGCAGTATTTT.

A few counts support this clonotype. J is TRBJ2-5 and V is TRBV6-5; D is unresolved. V lost 0 bases and J 3 bases, leaving 11 bases between the germline ends. Germline V CDR1 and CDR2: MNHEY, SVGAGI. This CDR3 comprises 15 residues. The CDR3 sequence is CASSYSLLRKETQYF. The CDR3 DNA reads as TGTGCCAGCAGTTACTCGCTCTTAAGGAAAGAGACCCAGTACTTC.

The chain recombines TRBV10-3 with TRBJ2-7, with D unclear. The CDR3 totals 14 residues. Looked up from germline, CDR1 is ENHRY and CDR2 is SYGVKD. V lost 3 bases and J 4 bases, leaving 13 bases between the germline ends. The CDR3: CAISDGSIPYEQYF. CDR3 bases: TGTGCCATCAGTGATGGATCTATCCCATACGAGCAGTACTTC.

V usage is TRBV28 and J usage is TRBJ1-3; D may be TRBD1 (6 bases). The V end lost 4 bases, the J end lost 2 bases, and 12 bases lay between the germline ends. This CDR3 region has 15 residues. Germline V lookup: CDR1 MDHEN, CDR2 SYDVKM. The DNA for the CDR3 is TGTGCCAGCAGTTACACAGGGCTCGCTGGAAACACCATATATTTT. This encodes CASSYTGLAGNTIYF.

In this sample, this clonotype turned up a few times. The V gene is TRBV29-1, the J gene TRBJ2-1; 7 bases align to TRBD1. The germline CDR1 and CDR2 sequences are SQVTM and ANQGSEA. There are 13 residues in the CDR3. J lost 10 bases, V lost 2 bases, and 8 bases had no gene match. The CDR3 protein is CSVEPNRGLEQFF. DNA for the CDR3: TGCAGCGTTGAACCTAACAGGGGATTGGAGCAGTTCTTC.

V is TRBV20-1 and J is TRBJ2-3; 15 nucleotides align to TRBD2. This CDR3 spans 18 amino acids. Germline V lookup: CDR1 DFQATT, CDR2 SNEGSKA (reference sequence). V dropped 1 base and J dropped 0; count of bases not matched to a gene: 5. CDR3 protein: CSARGGLAGGLSTDTQYF. The CDR3 DNA reads TGCAGTGCTAGAGGGGGACTAGCGGGGGGCCTCAGCACAGATACGCAGTATTTT.

This clonotype came up a few times. V is TRBV12-3 or TRBV12-4 and J is TRBJ2-1; D may match TRBD1 or TRBD2 (5 bases each). The CDR3 consists of 12 residues. Trimming stripped 5 bases from V and 7 bases from J, with 9 bases between. The CDR3: CASSGDQNEQFF. The CDR3 DNA reads as TGTGCCAGCAGTGGGGACCAGAATGAGCAGTTCTTC.

V usage is TRBV3-1 and J usage is TRBJ2-3; TRBD2 is a possible D gene (5 bases). This CDR3 is built from 13 residues. Germline V lookup: CDR1 LGHDT, CDR2 YNNKEL (reference sequence). Between the trimmed V and J ends, which lost 4 bases and 13 bases, there was a span of 18 bases. The CDR3 reads CASSLRGEGRKYF. For the CDR3, the DNA is TGTGCCAGCAGCCTGAGAGGTGAAGGGAGAAAGTATTTT.

J is TRBJ1-1 and V is TRBV10-3; no clear D. This CDR3 has 12 residues. Germline V gene sequence: CDR1 ENHRY, CDR2 SYGVKD. The germline V and J ends were trimmed by 4 bases and 5 bases, with 8 bases remaining between them. The chain's CDR3 is CAISGGTTEAFF. CDR3 sequence (DNA): TGTGCCATCAGTGGCGGTACTACTGAAGCTTTCTTT.

This clonotype was seen a few times. This sequence joins TRBV10-2 and TRBJ2-2; D uncertain. V lost 3 bases to trimming and J lost 5 bases, with 7 bases between them. Germline values: CDR1 WSHSY, CDR2 SAAADI. The CDR3 has 13 amino acids. In DNA, the CDR3 is TGCGCCAGCAGTGACTTCGGGACCGGGGAGCTGTTTTTT. Protein product: CASSDFGTGELFF.

The V call is TRBV25-1, the J call TRBJ2-7, with D possibly being TRBD2 (7 bases). Trimming took off 9 bases at V and 1 base at J, with 19 bases between the two ends. The V gene's germline CDR1 is MGHDK and CDR2 SYGVNS. The CDR3 loop spans 15 amino acids. The CDR3 protein is CARLGGGQRSYEQYF. The CDR3 DNA reads as TGTGCCAGATTGGGGGGGGGACAAAGGTCCTACGAGCAGTACTTC.

This clonotype was counted a single time. The rearrangement links TRBV19 to TRBJ1-2; TRBD1 is a possible D gene (5 bases). Germline CDR1 is LNHDA and CDR2 is SQIVND (reference sequence). V lost 6 bases and J lost 1, with 15 bases in between. This CDR3 spans 15 amino acids. The chain's CDR3 is CASSHPDTRNYGYTF. CDR3 DNA: TGTGCCAGTAGCCACCCGGACACACGTAACTATGGCTACACCTTC.

The chain employs TRBV5-1 and TRBJ2-7, with D perhaps being TRBD1 or TRBD2 (5 bases each). V lost 7 bases to trimming and J lost 5 bases, with 16 bases between them. The length of the CDR3 is 13 residues. Germline CDR1 and CDR2: SGHRS and YFSETQ. The CDR3 DNA follows: TGCGCCAGCTCCGAGCAGGGACCCCACGAGCAGTACTTC. It is translated as CASSEQGPHEQYF.

At least ten counts were recorded for this clonotype. This rearrangement joins TRBV5-1 to TRBJ2-7; the match to TRBD1 covers 9 bases. Per germline, CDR1 SGHRS and CDR2 YFSETQ. The ends lost 5 bases at V and 6 bases at J; junction bases unmatched: 15. This CDR3 is built from 16 residues. The CDR3 region is CASSSLPGQGFGEQYF. Written as DNA, the CDR3 is TGCGCCAGCAGTTCGCTTCCGGGACAGGGATTTGGCGAGCAGTACTTC.